These T cell receptor beta chains were read from a single sample in a study of response to subunit inactivated influenza vaccine. TCRdb re-called the RT-PCR reads through MiXCR, storing one row per CDR3 protein. The table lists approximately 500,000 distinct CDR3 sequences, around 21% of them singletons. These same data were also listed under a study on T cells expressing NK-cell markers.

The sample here was CD4+ T cells sorted from PBMCs, taken 12 days after vaccination. These receptors came from a man over 45 who received an inactivated influenza vaccine. Each CDR3 is given with its conserved first and last residue. The D gene is left open where the match is weak. Some rows mark clone size as missing; the rest say once, few, many or name a class of expanded clone.

clone size: -; J gene: TRBJ2-5; V gene: TRBV6-2/TRBV6-3; D gene: TRBD1; CDR3 protein: CASSYSHRGETQYF; CDR3 DNA: TGTGCCAGCAGTTACTCCCACAGGGGCGAGACCCAGTACTTC
clone size: few; J gene: TRBJ2-1; V gene: TRBV10-3; D gene: -; CDR3 protein: CAITGGPGTNEQFF; CDR3 DNA: TGTGCCATCACCGGGGGCCCCGGCACTAATGAGCAGTTCTTC
clone size: few; J gene: TRBJ2-5; V gene: TRBV29-1; D gene: -; CDR3 protein: CSVRPGKETQYF; CDR3 DNA: TGCAGCGTTCGTCCAGGGAAGGAGACCCAGTACTTC
clone size: few; J gene: TRBJ1-3; V gene: TRBV5-1; D gene: -; CDR3 protein: CASSLDGGTVNTIYF; CDR3 DNA: TGCGCCAGCAGCTTGGATGGGGGTACTGTAAACACCATATATTTT
clone size: many; J gene: TRBJ2-7; V gene: TRBV7-2; D gene: -; CDR3 protein: CASSFTGYEQYF; CDR3 DNA: TGCGCCAGCAGCTTTACTGGGTACGAGCAGTACTTC
clone size: -; J gene: TRBJ2-3; V gene: TRBV7-6; D gene: TRBD1; CDR3 protein: CASSPGQGVSDTQYF; CDR3 DNA: TGTGCCAGCAGCCCCGGACAGGGGGTGTCGGATACGCAGTATTTT
clone size: -; J gene: TRBJ2-4; V gene: TRBV5-6; D gene: -; CDR3 protein: CASSPRAGGNIQYF; CDR3 DNA: TGTGCCAGCAGCCCCAGGGCCGGTGGGAACATTCAGTACTTC
clone size: -; J gene: TRBJ2-2; V gene: TRBV3-1; D gene: -; CDR3 protein: CASSLITGELFF; CDR3 DNA: TGTGCCAGCAGCCTAATAACCGGGGAGCTGTTTTTT
clone size: -; J gene: TRBJ2-2; V gene: TRBV5-4; D gene: TRBD1; CDR3 protein: CASSWTGTGRIGELFF; CDR3 DNA: TGTGCCAGCAGCTGGACCGGGACAGGGCGGATCGGGGAGCTGTTTTTT
clone size: -; J gene: TRBJ2-2; V gene: TRBV10-3; D gene: -; CDR3 protein: CAISRLAETGELFF; CDR3 DNA: TGTGCCATCAGTCGGCTAGCTGAAACCGGGGAGCTGTTTTTT
clone size: -; J gene: TRBJ2-7; V gene: TRBV11-3; D gene: TRBD1; CDR3 protein: CASSIRGMAEQYF; CDR3 DNA: TGTGCCAGCAGCATCAGGGGGATGGCCGAGCAGTACTTC
clone size: many; J gene: TRBJ2-2; V gene: TRBV29-1; D gene: -; CDR3 protein: CSVSDRPGELFF; CDR3 DNA: TGCAGCGTCTCAGACAGACCCGGGGAGCTGTTTTTT
clone size: -; J gene: TRBJ2-7; V gene: TRBV10-3; D gene: -; CDR3 protein: CAISETEIYEQYF; CDR3 DNA: TGTGCCATCAGTGAGACAGAGATCTACGAGCAGTACTTC
clone size: -; J gene: TRBJ1-2; V gene: TRBV5-6; D gene: TRBD1; CDR3 protein: CASSPRTGSGYTF; CDR3 DNA: TGTGCCAGCAGCCCCAGGACAGGGTCTGGCTACACCTTC
clone size: few; J gene: TRBJ2-2; V gene: TRBV5-1; D gene: -; CDR3 protein: CASSPGGDTGELFF; CDR3 DNA: TGCGCCAGCAGTCCAGGGGGGGACACCGGGGAGCTGTTTTTT
clone size: few; J gene: TRBJ2-7; V gene: TRBV11-2; D gene: -; CDR3 protein: CASSFSGRTYEQYF; CDR3 DNA: TGTGCCAGCAGCTTCTCAGGTCGGACCTACGAGCAGTACTTC
clone size: few; J gene: TRBJ1-6; V gene: TRBV23-1; D gene: -; CDR3 protein: CASRQDNSPLHF; CDR3 DNA: TGCGCCAGCAGACAGGATAATTCACCCCTCCACTTT
clone size: once; J gene: TRBJ1-5; V gene: TRBV20-1; D gene: TRBD1; CDR3 protein: CSAPTWTGGAPGQPQHF; CDR3 DNA: TGCAGTGCCCCGACGTGGACAGGGGGCGCTCCTGGTCAGCCCCAGCATTTT
clone size: -; J gene: TRBJ1-1; V gene: TRBV6-4; D gene: -; CDR3 protein: CASSDGGPRKELNNTEAFF; CDR3 DNA: TGTGCCAGCAGTGACGGGGGGCCTCGGAAGGAGTTAAATAACACTGAAGCTTTCTTT
clone size: -; J gene: TRBJ1-1; V gene: TRBV15; D gene: -; CDR3 protein: CATSRGANTEAFF; CDR3 DNA: TGTGCCACCAGCCGGGGGGCGAACACTGAAGCTTTCTTT
clone size: few; J gene: TRBJ1-1; V gene: TRBV7-2; D gene: -; CDR3 protein: CASSLAGPKQAFF; CDR3 DNA: TGTGCCAGCAGCTTAGCCGGGCCTAAGCAAGCTTTCTTT
clone size: few; J gene: TRBJ2-1; V gene: TRBV6-1; D gene: -; CDR3 protein: CASSRNYNEQFF; CDR3 DNA: TGTGCCAGCAGTCGGAATTACAATGAGCAGTTCTTC
clone size: once; J gene: TRBJ2-5; V gene: TRBV2; D gene: -; CDR3 protein: CASSPMSQRETQYF; CDR3 DNA: TGTGCCAGCAGCCCAATGTCCCAACGGGAGACCCAGTACTTC
clone size: once; J gene: TRBJ1-4; V gene: TRBV28; D gene: -; CDR3 protein: CASSFWILKEKLFF; CDR3 DNA: TGTGCCAGCAGTTTTTGGATTTTGAAAGAAAAACTGTTTTTT
clone size: few; J gene: TRBJ2-3; V gene: TRBV28; D gene: -; CDR3 protein: CASSYILRGAAGYTQYF; CDR3 DNA: TGTGCCAGCAGTTATATTCTACGGGGGGCCGCGGGGTATACGCAGTATTTT
clone size: few; J gene: TRBJ2-6; V gene: TRBV5-6; D gene: TRBD1; CDR3 protein: CASRPRDRDNVLTF; CDR3 DNA: TGTGCCAGCAGGCCCCGGGACAGGGACAACGTCCTGACTTTC
clone size: few; J gene: TRBJ1-6; V gene: TRBV12-3/TRBV12-4; D gene: -; CDR3 protein: CASREGQKNSPLHF; CDR3 DNA: TGTGCCAGCAGGGAGGGGCAGAAGAATTCACCCCTCCACTTT
clone size: -; J gene: TRBJ2-5; V gene: TRBV11-2; D gene: TRBD2; CDR3 protein: CASSTRLASFQETQYF; CDR3 DNA: TGTGCCAGCAGCACCAGACTAGCGAGCTTCCAAGAGACCCAGTACTTC
clone size: few; J gene: TRBJ2-2; V gene: TRBV6-1; D gene: TRBD2; CDR3 protein: CASVGLSTTGELFF; CDR3 DNA: TGTGCCAGCGTGGGACTATCCACCACCGGGGAGCTGTTTTTT
clone size: -; J gene: TRBJ2-3; V gene: TRBV10-3; D gene: -; CDR3 protein: CAISESPEDTQYF; CDR3 DNA: TGTGCCATCAGTGAGTCGCCAGAAGATACGCAGTATTTT
clone size: -; J gene: TRBJ1-2; V gene: TRBV7-2; D gene: TRBD1; CDR3 protein: CASSLAWGGGGYTF; CDR3 DNA: TGTGCCAGCAGCTTAGCTTGGGGAGGGGGCGGCTACACCTTC
clone size: few; J gene: TRBJ2-2; V gene: TRBV4-2; D gene: -; CDR3 protein: CASSQEPGGAGELFF; CDR3 DNA: TGTGCCAGCAGCCAAGAACCAGGGGGGGCCGGGGAGCTGTTTTTT
clone size: few; J gene: TRBJ1-1; V gene: TRBV10-3; D gene: TRBD1; CDR3 protein: CAITGGMNTEAFF; CDR3 DNA: TGTGCCATTACAGGGGGGATGAACACTGAAGCTTTCTTT
clone size: -; J gene: TRBJ2-1; V gene: TRBV5-1; D gene: -; CDR3 protein: CASNHGWSYNEQFF; CDR3 DNA: TGCGCCAGCAATCACGGTTGGAGCTACAATGAGCAGTTCTTC
clone size: many; J gene: TRBJ2-1; V gene: TRBV5-1; D gene: TRBD2; CDR3 protein: CATQTSNGAQQQFF; CDR3 DNA: TGCGCCACCCAGACTAGCAATGGGGCTCAGCAACAGTTCTTC
clone size: few; J gene: TRBJ2-1; V gene: TRBV21-1; D gene: -; CDR3 protein: CASSILAFGLYNEQFF; CDR3 DNA: TGTGCCAGCAGCATACTAGCGTTCGGCCTCTACAATGAGCAGTTCTTC
clone size: few; J gene: TRBJ1-2; V gene: TRBV7-9; D gene: -; CDR3 protein: CASTTLGGAHYGYTF; CDR3 DNA: TGTGCCAGCACCACCCTGGGAGGGGCCCACTATGGCTACACCTTC
clone size: -; J gene: TRBJ1-1; V gene: TRBV10-3; D gene: TRBD1; CDR3 protein: CAIRPGTGARTEAFF; CDR3 DNA: TGTGCCATCAGACCCGGGACAGGGGCGAGGACTGAAGCTTTCTTT
clone size: -; J gene: TRBJ1-5; V gene: TRBV7-8; D gene: -; CDR3 protein: CASSLLGAEGQPQHF; CDR3 DNA: TGTGCCAGCAGCTTATTAGGCGCAGAGGGTCAGCCCCAGCATTTT
clone size: few; J gene: TRBJ2-2; V gene: TRBV12-3/TRBV12-4; D gene: TRBD1; CDR3 protein: CASSPLDRGRRGELFF; CDR3 DNA: TGTGCCAGCAGTCCCTTAGACAGGGGGCGCCGCGGGGAGCTGTTTTTT
clone size: few; J gene: TRBJ1-1; V gene: TRBV7-2; D gene: -; CDR3 protein: CASSSRTGSGTEAFF; CDR3 DNA: TGTGCCAGCAGCTCTCGTACAGGGTCCGGCACTGAAGCTTTCTTT
clone size: few; J gene: TRBJ2-2; V gene: TRBV3-1; D gene: -; CDR3 protein: CASSQGTWGSRTNTGELFF; CDR3 DNA: TGTGCCAGCAGCCAAGGCACGTGGGGTTCCCGAACGAACACCGGGGAGCTGTTTTTT
clone size: -; J gene: TRBJ1-5; V gene: TRBV2; D gene: TRBD1; CDR3 protein: CASSEDPYRGGQPQHF; CDR3 DNA: TGTGCCAGCAGTGAGGACCCTTACAGGGGCGGTCAGCCCCAGCATTTT
clone size: -; J gene: TRBJ1-1; V gene: TRBV10-3; D gene: TRBD1; CDR3 protein: CAISPRQGDYTEAFF; CDR3 DNA: TGTGCCATCAGTCCACGACAGGGGGATTACACTGAAGCTTTCTTT
clone size: few; J gene: TRBJ2-7; V gene: TRBV5-1; D gene: TRBD2; CDR3 protein: CASSLRSSGSLAYEQYF; CDR3 DNA: TGCGCCAGCAGCTTGAGGTCTAGCGGGAGCCTAGCCTACGAGCAGTACTTC
clone size: -; J gene: TRBJ1-6; V gene: TRBV12-3/TRBV12-4; D gene: TRBD1; CDR3 protein: CASTRTGINSPLHF; CDR3 DNA: TGTGCCAGCACTAGGACAGGGATTAATTCACCCCTCCACTTT
clone size: many; J gene: TRBJ1-2; V gene: TRBV5-6; D gene: TRBD1; CDR3 protein: CASSGFGTGGHGYTF; CDR3 DNA: TGTGCCAGCAGCGGGTTCGGGACAGGCGGCCATGGCTACACCTTC
clone size: few; J gene: TRBJ2-3; V gene: TRBV4-3; D gene: -; CDR3 protein: CASSQFLDREGDTQYF; CDR3 DNA: TGCGCCAGCAGCCAGTTCTTGGACAGGGAGGGTGATACGCAGTATTTT
clone size: -; J gene: TRBJ2-7; V gene: TRBV7-2; D gene: -; CDR3 protein: CASSLGGSEFYEQYF; CDR3 DNA: TGTGCCAGCAGCTTAGGTGGTAGCGAGTTTTACGAGCAGTACTTC
clone size: -; J gene: TRBJ2-7; V gene: TRBV18; D gene: TRBD2; CDR3 protein: CASSLLAGGPSYEQYF; CDR3 DNA: TGTGCCAGCTCACTCTTAGCGGGAGGGCCTTCCTACGAGCAGTACTTC
clone size: few; J gene: TRBJ1-1; V gene: TRBV6-5; D gene: TRBD1; CDR3 protein: CASSSRTGGSGNTEAFF; CDR3 DNA: TGTGCCAGCAGTTCCCGGACAGGGGGCAGTGGGAACACTGAAGCTTTCTTT
clone size: few; J gene: TRBJ2-7; V gene: TRBV5-1; D gene: -; CDR3 protein: CASSFSGNSYEQYF; CDR3 DNA: TGCGCCAGCAGCTTTTCGGGAAACTCCTACGAGCAGTACTTC
clone size: many; J gene: TRBJ1-1; V gene: TRBV7-9; D gene: -; CDR3 protein: CASSPPGRGGAFGAFF; CDR3 DNA: TGTGCCAGCAGTCCCCCGGGGAGAGGGGGGGCTTTCGGAGCTTTCTTT
clone size: few; J gene: TRBJ2-2; V gene: TRBV6-2/TRBV6-3; D gene: -; CDR3 protein: CASSYSKRTVGGGELFF; CDR3 DNA: TGTGCCAGCAGTTACTCGAAAAGGACAGTCGGAGGCGGGGAGCTGTTTTTT